These 30 T cell receptor beta chains were all obtained from the same sample, sequenced in a study of blood T cells in healthy people across ages (dated by TCRdb to the mid-2010s). The library was prepared using 5' RACE. These reads were obtained on an Illumina HiSeq 2500. A second PCR of 7 to 11 cycles was run with a J-beta primer mix and a sample-barcoded 5' primer. The public reads were run again by TCRdb, first through fastp at Q25 and then through MiXCR, and only productive beta chains were kept. Every CDR3 protein is listed once, alongside the most common genes and DNA of its rows. The sample data list 1.5 million to 2 million distinct CDR3 sequences, and approximately 50% of these were observed just once. Roughly 2% of the sample is in the top ten clones. Sequenced input: blood. These receptors all stem from a woman between 40 and 50 years old in good health.

This clonotype was observed a few times. The genes are TRBV6-5 and TRBJ2-3; D might be TRBD2 (5 bases). Germline lookup yields CDR1 MNHEY and CDR2 SVGAGI. This CDR3 region has 15 residues. The germline V and J ends were trimmed by 0 bases and 1 base, with 8 bases remaining between them. The CDR3 region is CASSYSRAGTDTQYF. CDR3 bases: TGTGCCAGCAGTTACTCGAGGGCAGGCACAGATACGCAGTATTTT.

The chain recombines TRBV7-9 with TRBJ1-2; 9 bases map to TRBD1. The CDR3 consists of 15 residues. Germline V lookup: CDR1 SEHNR, CDR2 FQNEAQ (reference sequence). V lost 4 bases, J lost 4 bases, and 7 bases stayed unmatched. The CDR3 DNA reads as TGTGCCAGCAGCTCCACGGGACAGGGTTCCTATGGCTACACCTTC. Translating gives CASSSTGQGSYGYTF.

This clonotype was detected a few times. This rearrangement joins TRBV12-3 or TRBV12-4 to TRBJ1-2; D not resolved. CDR3 length equals 13 residues. Trimming took 0 bases from V and 4 from J, leaving 6 bases between them. As DNA, the CDR3 is TGTGCCAGCAGTTTAGCGCTTAGCTATGGCTACACCTTC. Residues: CASSLALSYGYTF.

The chain is built from TRBV20-1 and TRBJ1-5, with 10 nucleotides matching TRBD1. CDR1 is DFQATT and CDR2 is SNEGSKA in the germline V gene (reference sequence). This CDR3 contains 16 residues. Trimming cost V 6 bases and J 6 bases; bases outside gene matches: 14. The CDR3 region is CSAGTGDAGRGQPQHF. The CDR3 DNA is TGCAGTGCGGGGACAGGGGACGCTGGAAGGGGTCAGCCCCAGCATTTT.

The chain recombines TRBV9 with TRBJ1-4, with D uncertain. Trimming removed 2 bases from V and 3 bases from J, with 11 bases in between. From germline, CDR1 is SGDLS and CDR2 YYNGEE. The CDR3 runs to 15 residues. The CDR3 reads CASSVQDGSNEKLFF. CDR3 in DNA: TGTGCCAGCAGCGTCCAGGACGGCTCTAATGAAAAACTGTTTTTT.

The chain carries TRBV28 and TRBJ2-7; 9 positions match TRBD2. This CDR3 region has 14 residues. Germline lookup yields CDR1 MDHEN and CDR2 SYDVKM. The V gene end was trimmed by 3 bases and the J gene end by 4 bases; junction bases not matched to a gene: 4. The CDR3, as DNA: TGTGCCAGCAGTTTCGCGGGGGGGCTGTACGAGCAGTACTTC. It is translated as CASSFAGGLYEQYF.

The rearrangement joins TRBV29-1 to TRBJ2-3; D tentatively fits TRBD1 or TRBD2 (5 bases each). The CDR3 runs to 13 residues. Germline assignment: CDR1 SQVTM and CDR2 ANQGSEA. Trimming pared 3 bases from V and 4 bases from J, leaving 11 bases between. The CDR3 DNA reads TGCAGCGTTGAGGTCGGGGCGGCAGATACGCAGTATTTT. It yields the protein CSVEVGAADTQYF.

The gene calls are TRBV13 and TRBJ2-1; no definite D call. The germline V gene encodes CDR1 PRHDT and CDR2 FYEKMQ (reference sequence). This CDR3 contains 14 residues. Trimming cost V 5 bases and J 3 bases, with 11 bases left between them. The DNA for the CDR3 is TGTGCCAGCAGCCCTTCCAGGATCTACAATGAGCAGTTCTTC. This gives the protein CASSPSRIYNEQFF.

The genes are TRBV6-2 or TRBV6-3 and TRBJ2-3, with D possibly matching TRBD2 (6 bases). Germline CDR1 and CDR2: MNHEY and SVGEGT. The CDR3 is 11 residues long. The ends were cut back, 9 bases at V and 8 bases at J, with 12 bases in the middle. The chain's CDR3 is CASGVGGTQYF. The CDR3 region has the DNA TGTGCCAGTGGGGTGGGAGGTACGCAGTATTTT.

The rearrangement uses TRBV7-9 and TRBJ1-6; TRBD1 might be the D (5 bases). Deletions cut 1 base from V and 8 bases from J, with 12 bases between. Germline V CDR1 and CDR2: SEHNR, FQNEAQ (reference sequence). The CDR3 loop spans 15 amino acids. The CDR3 loop reads CASSLGEGTHSPLHF. In nucleotides, the CDR3 is TGTGCCAGCAGCTTAGGCGAGGGGACGCATTCACCCCTCCACTTT.

The CDR3 loop reads CASSGFGTPSYEQYF. CDR3 nucleotide sequence: TGCGCCAGCAGTGGCTTCGGGACACCGTCCTACGAGCAGTACTTC. This chain connects TRBV23-1 to TRBJ2-7, with a possible D match to TRBD1 (6 bases). TRBV23-1 is classed as an ORF, of uncertain function. Trimming pared 5 bases from V and 1 base from J, leaving 15 bases between. CDR3 length: 15 residues.

The rearrangement joins TRBV7-2 to TRBJ2-5, with 11 positions matching TRBD2. This CDR3 comprises 18 residues. Germline CDR1 SGHTA, CDR2 FQGNSA. V lost 2 bases and J lost 5; bases outside the gene matches: 13. The CDR3 DNA reads as TGTGCCAGCAGCTTAAGGTTGAGGGTAGCGGGGGGGCGTGAGACCCAGTACTTC. It encodes CASSLRLRVAGGRETQYF.

The DNA of the CDR3 is TGTGCCAGCAGCCGCGGGGGTTCTCAAAACATTCAGTACTTC. Translating it yields CASSRGGSQNIQYF. The rearrangement uses TRBV3-1 and TRBJ2-4, with 7 bases lining up with TRBD2. The germline V gene has CDR1 LGHDT and CDR2 YNNKEL (reference sequence). Trimming removed 4 bases from V and 5 bases from J; junction bases left unmatched: 5. This CDR3 region has 14 residues.

This chain joins TRBV11-2 and TRBJ2-4, with D perhaps matching TRBD2 (5 bases). Germline values: CDR1 SGHAT, CDR2 FQNNGV. The CDR3 length is 15 residues. V lost 5 bases and J 0 bases, leaving 11 bases between the germline ends. The CDR3 region has the DNA TGTGCCAGCAGCCGGACTGAAATAGCCAAAAACATTCAGTACTTC. Translation: CASSRTEIAKNIQYF.

This clonotype showed up just a few times. This chain uses TRBV24-1 with TRBJ2-7; D is ambiguous. This CDR3 has 10 residues. Germline-derived CDR1 and CDR2 are KGHDR and SFDVKD. The V and J ends lost 9 bases and 1 base respectively, with 3 bases between them. The CDR3 DNA sequence: TGTGCCACCTATTCCTACGAGCAGTACTTC. It translates to CATYSYEQYF.

The gene calls are TRBV29-1 and TRBJ2-7, with D perhaps TRBD1 (5 bases). The germline V and J ends were trimmed by 3 bases and 7 bases, with 16 bases remaining between them. This CDR3 has 13 amino acids. CDR1 and CDR2 (germline): SQVTM, ANQGSEA. CDR3 nucleotides: TGCAGCGTTGAGGATAACAGGTTACGGGAGCAGTACTTC. Translated, it gives CSVEDNRLREQYF.

This clonotype has more than one count but fewer than ten. The chain is built from TRBV5-4 and TRBJ2-1, with D maybe TRBD2 (6 bases). V lost 0 bases, J lost 1 base, and 11 bases lay in between. CDR3 length equals 16 residues. Germline V CDR1 and CDR2: SGHNT, YYREEE (reference sequence). This CDR3 is CASSLGRGPSYNEQFF. The CDR3 coding sequence is TGTGCCAGCAGCTTGGGGCGGGGTCCTTCCTACAATGAGCAGTTCTTC.

The rearrangement uses TRBV19 and TRBJ1-5; D perhaps matches TRBD1 (5 bases). The V gene lost 5 bases and the J gene lost 5 bases, with 7 bases spanning the gap. The CDR3 has 12 residues. Looked up from germline, CDR1 is LNHDA and CDR2 is SQIVND (reference sequence). As DNA, the CDR3 is TGTGCCAGTAGTGCAGGGTATCAGCCCCAGCATTTT. This encodes CASSAGYQPQHF.

The chain carries TRBV21-1 and TRBJ2-6; the tabulated D call, TRBD1, remains unverified against the DNA. TRBV21-1 is deemed a pseudogene. This CDR3 comprises 20 residues. CDR3 amino acids: CASSKVRGMAGAGGANVLTF. CDR3 DNA: TGTGCCAGCAGCAAAGTCAGGGGCATGGCGGGGGCTGGTGGGGCCAACGTCCTGACTTTC.

This clonotype was recorded at least ten times. The chain joins TRBV5-1 to TRBJ2-3; no clear D gene. This CDR3 is 15 amino acids long. CDR1 and CDR2 (germline): SGHRS, YFSETQ. Trimming removed 0 bases from V and 0 bases from J, with 8 bases in between. DNA of the CDR3: TGCGCCAGCAGCTTGGTGGCAGCTAGCACAGATACGCAGTATTTT. Protein: CASSLVAASTDTQYF.

The V and J genes are TRBV12-3 or TRBV12-4 and TRBJ2-1, with 11 bases aligning to TRBD2. Trimming removed 2 bases from V and 10 bases from J; junction bases left unmatched: 7. The CDR3 extends over 15 amino acids. CDR3 bases: TGTGCCAGCAGTTTACTAGCGGGGGGCCCATTAGAGCAGTTCTTC. Translating gives CASSLLAGGPLEQFF.

This chain uses TRBV7-9 with TRBJ2-6; D unclear. There are 15 residues in the CDR3. V was trimmed by 5 bases and J by 1 base, leaving 9 bases between them. CDR1 and CDR2 (germline): SEHNR, FQNEAQ (reference sequence). The CDR3 is CASSISRSGANVLTF. CDR3 nucleotides: TGTGCCAGCAGCATTAGTAGGTCTGGGGCCAACGTCCTGACTTTC. The variable domain in full, with the rest retrieved from reference TRBV7-9 and TRBJ2-6, is DTGVSQNPRHKITKRGQNVTFRCDPISEHNRLYWYRQTLGQGPEFLTYFQNEAQLEKSRLLSDRFSAERPKGSFSTLEIQRTEQGDSAMYLCASSISRSGANVLTFGAGSRLTVL.

This rearrangement joins TRBV20-1 to TRBJ2-5; the D is unclear. CDR3 size: 12 residues. Germline lookup yields CDR1 DFQATT and CDR2 SNEGSKA (reference sequence). The chain's CDR3 is CAAESGVETQYF. The CDR3 DNA reads as TGCGCGGCAGAATCCGGTGTAGAGACCCAGTACTTC.

The J gene is TRBJ1-5, the V gene TRBV7-2, with D hard to call. Germline lookup yields CDR1 SGHTA and CDR2 FQGNSA. This CDR3 region has 13 residues. Trimming left V 8 bases short and J 4 bases short, with 12 bases between. The CDR3 region is CASRRWENQPQHF. CDR3 nucleotide sequence: TGTGCCAGCCGCCGGTGGGAGAATCAGCCCCAGCATTTT.

This clonotype was seen a few times. The chain employs TRBV4-1 and TRBJ2-3; 11 nucleotides line up with TRBD2. V was pared by 4 bases and J by 0 bases, with 6 bases of the junction left unmatched. The CDR3 length is 17 residues. Germline assignment: CDR1 MGHRA and CDR2 YSYEKL. CDR3 DNA: TGCGCCAGCAGCCTCCCTACTAGCGGGGGAAGCACAGATACGCAGTATTTT. Translated, it gives CASSLPTSGGSTDTQYF.

The chain employs TRBV4-2 and TRBJ1-1; D not certain. Germline V lookup: CDR1 LGHNA, CDR2 YNFKEQ. This CDR3 has 15 amino acids. V lost 4 bases, J lost 1 base, and 13 bases lay in between. CDR3 region: CASSPAPGGNTEAFF. CDR3 nucleotide sequence: TGTGCCAGCAGCCCCGCACCGGGAGGGAACACTGAAGCTTTCTTT.

The V gene is TRBV7-2, the J gene TRBJ1-1; D is perhaps TRBD1 (5 bases). In germline, CDR1 is SGHTA, CDR2 FQGNSA. V shed 0 bases and J shed 0 bases, with 11 bases lying between them. The CDR3 length is 16 residues. CDR3 sequence reads: CASSLASGRMNTEAFF. The DNA of the CDR3 is TGTGCCAGCAGCTTAGCGTCAGGGCGCATGAACACTGAAGCTTTCTTT.

Only a few counts were recorded for this clonotype. The V call is TRBV20-1, the J call TRBJ2-7; possibly TRBD1 or TRBD2 for D (5 bases each). The V gene's germline CDR1 is DFQATT and CDR2 SNEGSKA (reference sequence). Deletions cut 5 bases from V and 3 bases from J, with 23 bases between. The CDR3 has 16 amino acids. The CDR3 nucleotides are TGCAGTGCTCCCTTAATACGATCTTGGGACCACTACGAGCAGTACTTC. Residues: CSAPLIRSWDHYEQYF.

The chain recombines TRBV6-5 with TRBJ2-4, with TRBD1 identical over 7 bases. CDR1 is MNHEY and CDR2 is SVGAGI in the germline V gene. Trimming cost V 6 bases and J 2 bases; bases outside gene matches: 4. CDR3 length: 14 residues. The CDR3, as DNA: TGTGCCAGCAGGCCGGGACAGCCCAAAAACATTCAGTACTTC. This translates into CASRPGQPKNIQYF.

The chain uses TRBV5-1 and TRBJ2-1; possibly TRBD1 or TRBD2 for D (5 bases each). With 0 bases removed from V and 0 bases from J, the gap between germline ends came to 10 bases. There are 16 residues in the CDR3. Per germline, CDR1 SGHRS and CDR2 YFSETQ. Here the CDR3 reads CASSLDPGTSYNEQFF. The CDR3 DNA follows: TGCGCCAGCAGCTTGGATCCTGGGACCTCCTACAATGAGCAGTTCTTC.